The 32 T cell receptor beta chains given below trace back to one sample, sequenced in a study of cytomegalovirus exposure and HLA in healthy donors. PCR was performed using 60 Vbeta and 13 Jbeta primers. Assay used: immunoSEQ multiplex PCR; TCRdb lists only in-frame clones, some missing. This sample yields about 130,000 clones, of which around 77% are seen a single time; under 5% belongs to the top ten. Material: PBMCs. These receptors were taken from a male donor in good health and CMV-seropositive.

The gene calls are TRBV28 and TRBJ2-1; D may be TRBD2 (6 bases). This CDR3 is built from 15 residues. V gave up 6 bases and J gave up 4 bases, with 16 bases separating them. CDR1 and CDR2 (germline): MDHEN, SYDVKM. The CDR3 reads CASRSDGTGYNEQFF. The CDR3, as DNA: TGTGCCAGCAGATCCGACGGGACTGGGTACAATGAGCAGTTCTTC.

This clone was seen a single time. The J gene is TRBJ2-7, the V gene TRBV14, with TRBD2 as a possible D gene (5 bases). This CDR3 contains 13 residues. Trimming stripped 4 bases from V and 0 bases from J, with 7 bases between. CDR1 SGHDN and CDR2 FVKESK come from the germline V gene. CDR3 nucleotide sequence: TGTGCCAGCAGCCCCCGGGACTCCTACGAGCAGTACTTC. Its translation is CASSPRDSYEQYF. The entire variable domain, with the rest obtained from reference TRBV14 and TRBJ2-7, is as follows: EAGVTQFPSHSVIEKGQTVTLRCDPISGHDNLYWYRRVMGKEIKFLLHFVKESKQDESGMPNNRFLAERTGGTYSTLKVQPAELEDSGVYFCASSPRDSYEQYFGPGTRLTVT.

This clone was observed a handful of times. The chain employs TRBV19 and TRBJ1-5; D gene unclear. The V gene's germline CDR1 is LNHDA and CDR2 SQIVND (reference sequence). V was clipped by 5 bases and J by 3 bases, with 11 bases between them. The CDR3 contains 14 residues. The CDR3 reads CASSSSGYNQPQHF. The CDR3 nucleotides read TGTGCCAGTAGTTCCTCCGGGTACAATCAGCCCCAGCATTTT.

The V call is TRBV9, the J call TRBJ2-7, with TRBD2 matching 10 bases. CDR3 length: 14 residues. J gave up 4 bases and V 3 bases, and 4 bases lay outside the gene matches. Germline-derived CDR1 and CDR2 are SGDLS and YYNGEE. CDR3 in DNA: TGTGCCAGCAGCGAGACTAGCGGGTGGTACGAGCAGTACTTC. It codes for CASSETSGWYEQYF.

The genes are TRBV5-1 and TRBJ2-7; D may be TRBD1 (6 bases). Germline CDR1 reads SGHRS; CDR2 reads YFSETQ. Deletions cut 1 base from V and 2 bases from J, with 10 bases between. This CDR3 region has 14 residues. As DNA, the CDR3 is TGCGCCAGCAGCTTGAGGGGGACGGCCTACGAGCAGTACTTC. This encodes CASSLRGTAYEQYF.

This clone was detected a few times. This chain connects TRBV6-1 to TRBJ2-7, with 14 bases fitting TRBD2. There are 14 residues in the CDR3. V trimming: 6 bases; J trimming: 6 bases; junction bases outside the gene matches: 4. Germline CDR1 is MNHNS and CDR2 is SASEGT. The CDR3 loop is CASRGLAGAPEQYF. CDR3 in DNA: TGTGCCAGCAGGGGACTAGCGGGAGCTCCCGAGCAGTACTTC.

The CDR3 is CASSPVLKNEKLFF. In DNA form, the CDR3 reads TGTGCCAGCAGCCCGGTGTTAAAGAATGAAAAACTGTTTTTT. This chain links TRBV7-2 with TRBJ1-4; D ambiguous. Germline CDR1 is SGHTA and CDR2 is FQGNSA. This CDR3 region has 14 residues. V lost 5 bases, J lost 5 bases, and 12 bases lay in between.

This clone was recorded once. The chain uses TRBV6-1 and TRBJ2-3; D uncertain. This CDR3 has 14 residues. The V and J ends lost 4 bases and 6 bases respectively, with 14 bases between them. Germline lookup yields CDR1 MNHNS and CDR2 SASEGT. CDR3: CASSGSLTSDTQYF. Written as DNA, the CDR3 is TGTGCCAGCAGTGGGTCTCTGACTTCGGATACGCAGTATTTT.

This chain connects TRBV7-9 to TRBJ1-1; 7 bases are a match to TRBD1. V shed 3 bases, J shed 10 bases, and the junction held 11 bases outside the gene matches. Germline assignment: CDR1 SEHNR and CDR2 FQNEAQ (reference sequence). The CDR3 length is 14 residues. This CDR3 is CASSFLIQGVGAFF. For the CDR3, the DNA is TGTGCCAGCAGCTTCCTGATTCAGGGGGTCGGAGCTTTCTTT.

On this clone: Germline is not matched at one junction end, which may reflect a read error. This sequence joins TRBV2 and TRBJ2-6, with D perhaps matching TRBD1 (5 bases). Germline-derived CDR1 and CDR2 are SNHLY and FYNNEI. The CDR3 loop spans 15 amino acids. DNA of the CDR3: TGTGCCAGCAGTGGTTTGACATCTGGGGCCAACGGCCTGACTTTC. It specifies CASSGLTSGANGLTF.

The chain's CDR3 is CASSRLAGGLSVTQYF. CDR3 nucleotide sequence: TGTGCCAGCAGCAGACTAGCGGGAGGGCTGAGTGTGACCCAGTACTTC. This chain links TRBV7-2 with TRBJ2-5, with 14 bases lining up with TRBD2. This CDR3 has 16 residues. Germline CDR1 SGHTA, CDR2 FQGNSA. The V segment lost 5 bases and the J segment 7 bases; nucleotides outside the gene matches: 9.

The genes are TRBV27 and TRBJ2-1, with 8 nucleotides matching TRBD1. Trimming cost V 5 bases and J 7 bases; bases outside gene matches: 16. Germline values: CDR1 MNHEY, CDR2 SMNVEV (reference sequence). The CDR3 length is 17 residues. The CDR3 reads CASSPHRGVREMNEQFF. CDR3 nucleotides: TGTGCCAGCAGTCCCCACAGGGGGGTACGGGAGATGAATGAGCAGTTCTTC.

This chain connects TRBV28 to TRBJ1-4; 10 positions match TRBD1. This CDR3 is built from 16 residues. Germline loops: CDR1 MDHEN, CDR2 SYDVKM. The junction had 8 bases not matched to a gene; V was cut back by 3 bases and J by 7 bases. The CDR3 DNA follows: TGTGCCAGCAGTTTCCCCGGGACAGGGGAGGGTGAAAAACTGTTTTTT. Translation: CASSFPGTGEGEKLFF.

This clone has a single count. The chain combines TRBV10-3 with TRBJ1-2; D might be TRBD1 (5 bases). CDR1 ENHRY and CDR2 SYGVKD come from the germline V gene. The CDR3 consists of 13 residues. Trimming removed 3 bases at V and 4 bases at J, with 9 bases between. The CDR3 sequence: CAISDRDPYGYTF. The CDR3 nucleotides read TGTGCCATCAGTGACAGGGATCCCTATGGCTACACCTTC.

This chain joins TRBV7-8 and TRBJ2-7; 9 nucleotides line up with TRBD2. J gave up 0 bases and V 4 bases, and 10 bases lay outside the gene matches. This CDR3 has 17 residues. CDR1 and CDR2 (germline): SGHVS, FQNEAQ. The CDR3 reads CASSSKYPLAGSYEQYF. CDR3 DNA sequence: TGTGCCAGCAGCTCTAAATACCCACTAGCGGGCTCCTACGAGCAGTACTTC.

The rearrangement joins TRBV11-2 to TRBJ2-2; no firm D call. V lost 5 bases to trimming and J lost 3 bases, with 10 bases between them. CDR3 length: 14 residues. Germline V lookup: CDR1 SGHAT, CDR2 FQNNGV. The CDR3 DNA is TGTGCCAGCAGCGCCTCCCAGTACACCGGGGAGCTGTTTTTT. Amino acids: CASSASQYTGELFF.

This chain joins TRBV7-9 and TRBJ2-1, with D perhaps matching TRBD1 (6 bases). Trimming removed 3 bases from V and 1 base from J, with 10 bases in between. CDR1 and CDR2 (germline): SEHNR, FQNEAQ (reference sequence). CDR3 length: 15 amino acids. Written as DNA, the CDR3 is TGTGCCAGCAGCTTTGCCGGGACATCCTACAATGAGCAGTTCTTC. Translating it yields CASSFAGTSYNEQFF.

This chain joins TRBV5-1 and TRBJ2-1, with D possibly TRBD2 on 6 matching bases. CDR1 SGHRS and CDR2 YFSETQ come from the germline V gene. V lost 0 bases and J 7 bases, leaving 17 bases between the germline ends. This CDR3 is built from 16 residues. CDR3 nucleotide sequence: TGCGCCAGCAGCTTGGGTTTGGCGGGAAAATTGAATGAGCAGTTCTTC. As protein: CASSLGLAGKLNEQFF.

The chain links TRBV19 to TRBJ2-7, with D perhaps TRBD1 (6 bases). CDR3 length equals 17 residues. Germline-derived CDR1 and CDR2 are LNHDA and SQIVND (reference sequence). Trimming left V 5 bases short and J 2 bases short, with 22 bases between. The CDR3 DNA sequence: TGTGCCAGTAGTGCCCTGAGGGGGAGCGAGGTGGCCTACGAGCAGTACTTC. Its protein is CASSALRGSEVAYEQYF.

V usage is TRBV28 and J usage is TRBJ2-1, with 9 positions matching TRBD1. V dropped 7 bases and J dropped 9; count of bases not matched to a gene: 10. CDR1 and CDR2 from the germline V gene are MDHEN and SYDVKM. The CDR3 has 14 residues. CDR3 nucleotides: TGTGCCAGCACCACAGGGGGCGACTTTAGTGAGCAGTTCTTC. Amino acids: CASTTGGDFSEQFF.

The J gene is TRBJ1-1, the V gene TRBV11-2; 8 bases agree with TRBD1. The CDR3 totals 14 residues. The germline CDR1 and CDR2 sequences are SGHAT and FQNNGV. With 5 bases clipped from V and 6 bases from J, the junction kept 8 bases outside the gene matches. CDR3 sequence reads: CASSEDRGWPEAFF. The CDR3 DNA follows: TGTGCCAGCAGCGAAGACAGGGGTTGGCCTGAAGCTTTCTTT.

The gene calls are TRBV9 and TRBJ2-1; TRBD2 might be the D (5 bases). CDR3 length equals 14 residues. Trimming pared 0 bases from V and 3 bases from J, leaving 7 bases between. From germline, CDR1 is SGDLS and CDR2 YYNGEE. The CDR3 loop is CASSVGGSYNEQFF. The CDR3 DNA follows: TGTGCCAGCAGCGTAGGAGGGAGCTACAATGAGCAGTTCTTC.

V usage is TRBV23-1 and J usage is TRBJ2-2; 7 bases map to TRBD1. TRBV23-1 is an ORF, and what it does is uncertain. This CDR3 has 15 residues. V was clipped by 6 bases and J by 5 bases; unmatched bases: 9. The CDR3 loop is CASRTSGGETGELFF. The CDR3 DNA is TGCGCCAGCAGAACGTCAGGGGGAGAAACCGGGGAGCTGTTTTTT.

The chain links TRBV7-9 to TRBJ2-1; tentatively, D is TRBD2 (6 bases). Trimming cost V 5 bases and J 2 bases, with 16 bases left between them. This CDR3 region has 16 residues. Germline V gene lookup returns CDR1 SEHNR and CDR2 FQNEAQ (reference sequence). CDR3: CASSPSGWGAYNEQFF. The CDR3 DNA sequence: TGTGCCAGCAGCCCAAGCGGGTGGGGGGCCTACAATGAGCAGTTCTTC.

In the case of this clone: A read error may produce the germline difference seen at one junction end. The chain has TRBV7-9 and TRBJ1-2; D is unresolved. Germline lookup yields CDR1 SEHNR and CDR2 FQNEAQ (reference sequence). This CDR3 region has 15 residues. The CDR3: CSSSPVGKPNYGYTF. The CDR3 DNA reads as TGTTCCAGCAGCCCCGTCGGCAAACCTAACTATGGCTATACCTTC.

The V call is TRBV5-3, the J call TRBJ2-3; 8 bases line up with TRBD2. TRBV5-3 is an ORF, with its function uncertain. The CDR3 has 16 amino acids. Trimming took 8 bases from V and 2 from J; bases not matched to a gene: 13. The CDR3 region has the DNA TGTGCCAGTTTGCTCAAGGTAGCGGGGATCACAGATACGCAGTATTTT. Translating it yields CASLLKVAGITDTQYF.

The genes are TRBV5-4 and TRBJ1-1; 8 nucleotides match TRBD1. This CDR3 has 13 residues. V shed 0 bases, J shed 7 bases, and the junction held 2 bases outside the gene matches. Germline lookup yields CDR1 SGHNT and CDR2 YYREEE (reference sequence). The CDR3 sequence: CASSLAQGGEAFF. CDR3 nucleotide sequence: TGTGCCAGCAGCTTGGCACAGGGGGGTGAAGCTTTCTTT.

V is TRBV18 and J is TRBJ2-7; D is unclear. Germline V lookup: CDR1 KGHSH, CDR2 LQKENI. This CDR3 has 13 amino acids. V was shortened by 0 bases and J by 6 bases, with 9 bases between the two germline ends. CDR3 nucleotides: TGTGCCAGCTCACCACCTTTAAGAGGCGAGCAGTACTTC. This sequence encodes CASSPPLRGEQYF.

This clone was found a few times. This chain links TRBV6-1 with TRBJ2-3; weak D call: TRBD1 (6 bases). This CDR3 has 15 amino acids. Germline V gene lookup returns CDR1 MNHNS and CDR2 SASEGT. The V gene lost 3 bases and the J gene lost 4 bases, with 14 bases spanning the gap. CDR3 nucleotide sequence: TGTGCCAGCAGTGATTCTCCAGGGGTCTCAGATACGCAGTATTTT. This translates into CASSDSPGVSDTQYF.

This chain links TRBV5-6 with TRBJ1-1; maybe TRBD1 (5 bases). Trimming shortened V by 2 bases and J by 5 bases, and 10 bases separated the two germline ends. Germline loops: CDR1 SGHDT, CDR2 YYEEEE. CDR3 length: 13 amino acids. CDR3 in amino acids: CASSFGGETEAFF. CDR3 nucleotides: TGTGCCAGCAGCTTCGGGGGGGAAACTGAAGCTTTCTTT.

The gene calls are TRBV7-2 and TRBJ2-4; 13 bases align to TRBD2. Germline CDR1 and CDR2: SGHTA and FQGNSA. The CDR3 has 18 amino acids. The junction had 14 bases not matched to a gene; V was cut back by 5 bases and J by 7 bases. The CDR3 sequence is CASSVNRIRTSGSNIQYF. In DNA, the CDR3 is TGTGCCAGCAGCGTAAACCGCATTAGGACTAGCGGGAGTAACATTCAGTACTTC.

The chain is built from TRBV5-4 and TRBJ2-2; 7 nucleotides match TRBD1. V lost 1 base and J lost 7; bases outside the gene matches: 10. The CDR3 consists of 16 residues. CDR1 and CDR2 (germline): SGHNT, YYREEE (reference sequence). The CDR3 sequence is CASSLRGGGFNGELFF. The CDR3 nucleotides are TGTGCCAGCAGCTTGAGAGGGGGCGGTTTCAACGGGGAGCTGTTTTTT.